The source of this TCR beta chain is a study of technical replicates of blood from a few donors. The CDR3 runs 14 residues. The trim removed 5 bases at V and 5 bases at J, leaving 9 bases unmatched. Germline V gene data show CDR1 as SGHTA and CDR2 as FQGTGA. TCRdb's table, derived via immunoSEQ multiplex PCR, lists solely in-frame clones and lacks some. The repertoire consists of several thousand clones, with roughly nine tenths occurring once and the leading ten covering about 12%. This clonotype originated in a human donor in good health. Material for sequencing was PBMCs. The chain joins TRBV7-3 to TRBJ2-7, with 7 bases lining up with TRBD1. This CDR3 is CASSRSGGVNEQYF. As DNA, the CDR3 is TGTGCCAGCAGCCGCTCAGGGGGTGTGAACGAGCAGTACTTC.